These 30 T cell receptor beta chains came from one sample sequenced in a study of T cells generated in artificial thymic organoids. The organoids combined MS5 murine stromal cells carrying human DLL1 with human hematopoietic stem and progenitor cells. Organoids were seeded with FACS-purified CD34+CD3- stem and progenitor cells depleted of residual T cells. TCRalpha and TCRbeta libraries were amplified separately by semi-nested PCR with TRAC or TRBC reverse primers. Via MiXCR, TCRdb re-called the 5' RACE reads, giving one row per CDR3 protein. The profile covers over 7,000 distinct CDR3 sequences, with under 30% appearing a single time and 3.2% taken by the ten largest. Their target antigens are unknown. Material: naive CD8+ T cells grown in artificial thymic organoids from cord blood stem and progenitor cells. Subset here: CD3+TCRalphabeta+CD8SP T cells; for blood, CD45RO-CCR7+ naive CD8+ T cells. These receptors were collected from a human donor who gave cord blood stem cells for thymic organoid culture, a cardiac surgery patient who gave postnatal thymus, or a blood donor (not recorded which).

The CDR3 DNA reads as TGTGCCAGCAGCCCCCGGACTAGTCTCCCAGATACGCAGTATTTT. Translation: CASSPRTSLPDTQYF. The J gene is TRBJ2-3, the V gene TRBV5-6, with 7 bases identical to TRBD2. Germline CDR1 and CDR2: SGHDT and YYEEEE. Trimming took 4 bases from V and 4 from J; bases not matched to a gene: 9. CDR3 length: 15 amino acids.

In this sample, this clonotype is medium-sized. J is TRBJ2-2 and V is TRBV5-1, with D possibly being TRBD1 (6 bases). Trimming left V 2 bases short and J 7 bases short, with 9 bases between. The CDR3 is 13 residues long. The germline V gene has CDR1 SGHRS and CDR2 YFSETQ. DNA of the CDR3: TGCGCCAGCAGCTTACAGGGAATCGGGGAGCTGTTTTTT. Translated: CASSLQGIGELFF.

By frequency in the sample, this clonotype is medium-sized. The rearrangement links TRBV5-1 to TRBJ2-5; D possibly uses TRBD1 or TRBD2 (5 bases each). CDR1 is SGHRS, CDR2 YFSETQ, per germline. The CDR3 runs 12 residues. Trimming removed 3 bases from V and 5 bases from J, with 8 bases in between. For the CDR3, the DNA is TGCGCCAGCAGCTGGGGGACCGAGACCCAGTACTTC. Protein sequence: CASSWGTETQYF. Filled out from reference TRBV5-1 and TRBJ2-5, the complete variable domain reads KAGVTQTPRYLIKTRGQQVTLSCSPISGHRSVSWYQQTPGQGLQFLFEYFSETQRNKGNFPGRFSGRQFSNSRSEMNVSTLELGDSALYLCASSWGTETQYFGPGTRLLVL.

The V gene is TRBV6-2 or TRBV6-3, the J gene TRBJ1-2, with TRBD1 as a possible D gene (6 bases). The CDR3 consists of 11 residues. The ends were cut back, 5 bases at V and 6 bases at J, with 7 bases in the middle. Germline V gene lookup returns CDR1 MNHEY and CDR2 SVGEGT. The CDR3 nucleotides read TGTGCCAGCAGTAACAGGGATGGCTACACCTTC. Translating gives CASSNRDGYTF.

In its sample, this clonotype was seen a few times. The V and J genes are TRBV28 and TRBJ1-2, with a weak D call TRBD1 (6 bases). The germline V gene encodes CDR1 MDHEN and CDR2 SYDVKM. V gave up 7 bases and J gave up 2 bases, with 17 bases separating them. The CDR3 length is 15 residues. CDR3 sequence: CASTPSQGTNYGYTF. CDR3 DNA: TGTGCCAGCACCCCTTCACAGGGAACCAACTATGGCTACACCTTC.

V usage is TRBV6-6 and J usage is TRBJ2-7; 9 bases align to TRBD1. V was clipped by 8 bases and J by 0 bases; unmatched bases: 2. Germline lookup yields CDR1 MNHNY and CDR2 SVGAGI (reference sequence). The CDR3 has 13 residues. This CDR3 reads CASGDRDSYEQYF. CDR3 coding DNA: TGTGCCAGCGGGGACAGGGACTCCTACGAGCAGTACTTC.

This clonotype was detected once. The rearrangement joins TRBV25-1 to TRBJ1-3, with D uncertain. Trimming shortened V by 0 bases and J by 6 bases, and 18 bases separated the two germline ends. The CDR3 is 17 residues long. CDR1 and CDR2 (germline): MGHDK, SYGVNS. The DNA of the CDR3 is TGTGCCAGCAGTGAATACGGCACCTCAACTAATGAAAACACCATATATTTT. Its protein product is CASSEYGTSTNENTIYF.

This clonotype was detected a few times. The chain couples TRBV9 to TRBJ2-2, with 8 nucleotides matching TRBD1. CDR3 size: 14 residues. The V and J ends lost 5 bases and 0 bases, in that order; junction bases with no gene match: 0. The V gene's germline CDR1 is SGDLS and CDR2 YYNGEE. CDR3 residues: CASRDRANTGELFF. The CDR3, as DNA: TGTGCCAGCAGGGACAGGGCGAACACCGGGGAGCTGTTTTTT.

Comment on this clonotype: A much larger clone lies a single base off, so this may be a read error. V usage is TRBV6-5 and J usage is TRBJ1-1; no definite D call. Germline loops: CDR1 MNHEY, CDR2 SVGAGI. CDR3 length equals 14 residues. The CDR3 DNA sequence: TGTGCCAGCAGTTACACCTCGAGTGGTACTGAAGCTCTCTTT. Translating gives CASSYTSSGTEALF.

This rearrangement joins TRBV4-3 to TRBJ2-2; D remains unclear. Deletions cut 4 bases from V and 1 base from J, with 7 bases between. This CDR3 has 14 residues. Germline assignment: CDR1 LGHNA and CDR2 YSLEER. CDR3 DNA: TGCGCCAGCAGCCGACACTTGAACACCGGGGAGCTGTTTTTT. Translated: CASSRHLNTGELFF.

This rearrangement joins TRBV9 to TRBJ2-7; D perhaps matches TRBD1 (7 bases). V gave up 4 bases and J gave up 6 bases, with 14 bases separating them. The CDR3 totals 13 residues. CDR1 and CDR2 (germline): SGDLS, YYNGEE. CDR3 DNA: TGTGCCAGCAGCTCAGGGGGGTCGCTCGAGCAGTACTTC. Protein: CASSSGGSLEQYF. Together with reference TRBV9 and TRBJ2-7, the CDR3 gives the full variable domain: DSGVTQTPKHLITATGQRVTLRCSPRSGDLSVYWYQQSLDQGLQFLIQYYNGEERAKGNILERFSAQQFPDLHSELNLSSLELGDSALYFCASSSGGSLEQYFGPGTRLTVT.

This clonotype is medium-sized (0.01 to 0.1%) within its sample. J is TRBJ2-1 and V is TRBV5-1; 11 nucleotides align to TRBD2. Trimming cost V 7 bases and J 2 bases; bases outside gene matches: 11. This CDR3 is built from 17 residues. The germline V gene has CDR1 SGHRS and CDR2 YFSETQ. The DNA of the CDR3 is TGCGCCAGCCGACTCCCGGGACTAGCGGACCCCTACAATGAGCAGTTCTTC. It translates to CASRLPGLADPYNEQFF.

In its sample, this clonotype was seen a few times. CDR3 sequence (DNA): TGTGCCAGCAGCCCTTTGCCGGGACACCGAAGCACAGATACGCAGTATTTT. Protein: CASSPLPGHRSTDTQYF. The chain carries TRBV14 and TRBJ2-3; D perhaps matches TRBD1 (6 bases). Germline CDR1 SGHDN, CDR2 FVKESK. The CDR3 sequence is 17 residues long. Between the trimmed V and J ends, which lost 4 bases and 0 bases, there was a span of 17 bases.

Judged by abundance, this clonotype is medium-sized. This chain joins TRBV28 and TRBJ2-3; maybe TRBD1 (6 bases). This CDR3 is 14 amino acids long. Per germline, CDR1 MDHEN and CDR2 SYDVKM. Between the trimmed V and J ends, which lost 4 bases and 1 base, there was a span of 9 bases. This CDR3 reads CASSWGRGTDTQYF. Here the CDR3 DNA reads TGTGCCAGCAGTTGGGGGCGGGGCACAGATACGCAGTATTTT.

In its sample, this clonotype was seen a few times. The junction departs from germline at one end; a sequencing error may be responsible. This rearrangement joins TRBV7-7 to TRBJ2-7; 7 bases map to TRBD2. Germline V lookup: CDR1 SSHAT, CDR2 FNYEAQ (reference sequence). The CDR3 is 15 amino acids. CDR3 sequence reads: CASSLKGGPAYEQYF. The DNA of the CDR3 is TGTGCTAGCAGCTTAAAGGGAGGGCCCGCGTACGAGCAGTACTTC.

Points on this clonotype: At one end the junction does not follow the germline gene, possibly because of a read error. V gene TRBV24-1 combines with J gene TRBJ2-5; D perhaps matches TRBD1 (6 bases). Germline CDR1 is KGHDR and CDR2 is SFDVKD. The CDR3 is 17 amino acids. Written as DNA, the CDR3 is TGTACCACCAGTGATTTGGAGACAGGTGGAGTCCAAGAGACCCAGTACTTC. Its protein product is CTTSDLETGGVQETQYF.

In its sample, this clonotype ranks as medium-sized (0.01 to 0.1%). This rearrangement joins TRBV28 to TRBJ1-2; D perhaps matches TRBD1 (6 bases). Germline values: CDR1 MDHEN, CDR2 SYDVKM. V lost 3 bases and J 3 bases, leaving 14 bases between the germline ends. The CDR3 extends over 15 amino acids. The CDR3 DNA reads as TGTGCCAGCAGTTTCGGACGGGGGCGGTACTATGGCTACACCTTC. Protein product: CASSFGRGRYYGYTF.

About this clonotype: This may stem from a read error, because a much larger clone lies one nucleotide away. This chain links TRBV5-6 with TRBJ2-2; maybe TRBD1 (6 bases). V lost 6 bases, J lost 5 bases, and 20 bases lay in between. CDR1 is SGHDT, CDR2 YYEEEE, per germline. This CDR3 is built from 16 residues. The CDR3 region has the DNA TGTGCCAGCAACCCCACAGGGATTGTGGGAACCGGGGAGCTGTTTTTT. This codes for CASNPTGIVGTGELFF.

V gene TRBV24-1 combines with J gene TRBJ1-1, with D uncertain. The CDR3 length is 14 residues. Germline CDR1 KGHDR, CDR2 SFDVKD. V lost 7 bases to trimming and J lost 0 bases, with 11 bases between them. CDR3 in amino acids: CATRPEGLNTEAFF. Written as DNA, the CDR3 is TGTGCCACCAGACCCGAGGGCCTGAACACTGAAGCTTTCTTT.

As to this clonotype: Just one base apart from a much larger clone, this may be a read error. The chain is built from TRBV12-3 or TRBV12-4 and TRBJ2-3, with a tentative D call TRBD1 (5 bases). The length of the CDR3 is 16 residues. The CDR3 DNA reads TGTGACAGCACCCTTGGGGCCCGTGCTAGCACAGATACGCAGTATTTT. It specifies CDSTLGARASTDTQYF.

This clonotype is termed medium-sized (0.01 to 0.1%). V gene TRBV7-6 combines with J gene TRBJ1-6, with 11 bases aligning to TRBD1. In germline, CDR1 is SGHVS, CDR2 FNYEAQ. The CDR3 consists of 16 residues. V was clipped by 5 bases and J by 10 bases; unmatched bases: 10. Written as DNA, the CDR3 is TGTGCCAGCAGCGCCCCCGGGACAGGGGGAACATCACCCCTCCACTTT. It yields the protein CASSAPGTGGTSPLHF.

This chain connects TRBV20-1 to TRBJ1-1; the D is unclear. Trimming stripped 3 bases from V and 0 bases from J, with 8 bases between. Germline lookup yields CDR1 DFQATT and CDR2 SNEGSKA (reference sequence). The CDR3 has 13 residues. CDR3 amino acids: CSASGPLNTEAFF. The CDR3, as DNA: TGCAGTGCTAGCGGTCCCCTGAACACTGAAGCTTTCTTT.

This clonotype appeared a few times. The gene calls are TRBV28 and TRBJ2-7; TRBD2 agrees at 11 bases. Germline V gene sequence: CDR1 MDHEN, CDR2 SYDVKM. With V trimmed by 3 bases and J by 3 bases, 4 bases remained unmatched. The CDR3 is 15 amino acids. The DNA for the CDR3 is TGTGCCAGCAGTTTGGCGCTAGCGGGGGGCTACGAGCAGTACTTC. Its translation is CASSLALAGGYEQYF.

The J gene is TRBJ2-1, the V gene TRBV10-3; the D is unclear. Per germline, CDR1 ENHRY and CDR2 SYGVKD. The V end lost 5 bases, the J end lost 4 bases, and 9 bases lay between the germline ends. CDR3 length equals 13 residues. The CDR3 nucleotides read TGTGCCATCAGTAGTCTACTTTACAATGAGCAGTTCTTC. Its translation: CAISSLLYNEQFF.

Points on this clonotype: Since a much larger clone is just one base distant, this may be a read error. The V gene is TRBV5-1, the J gene TRBJ1-1; possible D gene TRBD1, 5 bases. This CDR3 is 16 amino acids long. Germline CDR1 is SGHRS and CDR2 is YFSETQ. With 4 bases removed from V and 2 bases from J, the gap between germline ends came to 18 bases. CDR3 in DNA: TGCGCCAGCAGCGGCCGAGGGGTCTTCATAAACACTGAAGCTTTCTTT. This gives the protein CASSGRGVFINTEAFF.

This clonotype has more than one count but fewer than ten. This chain connects TRBV12-3 or TRBV12-4 to TRBJ2-7; TRBD2 might be the D (6 bases). CDR3 length equals 12 residues. V lost 6 bases and J lost 3, with 9 bases in between. This chain's CDR3 is CASSPGGYEQYF. CDR3 in DNA: TGTGCCAGCAGCCCCGGGGGCTACGAGCAGTACTTC.

This clonotype came up a few times. The V call is TRBV7-9, the J call TRBJ2-1; D is possibly TRBD2 (5 bases). CDR1 and CDR2 from the germline V gene are SEHNR and FQNEAQ (reference sequence). The CDR3 is made up of 16 amino acids. Between the trimmed V and J ends, which lost 3 bases and 0 bases, there was a span of 12 bases. The CDR3 loop reads CASSFGVSCSYNEQFF. DNA of the CDR3: TGTGCCAGCAGCTTCGGGGTCAGCTGCTCCTACAATGAGCAGTTCTTC.

This clonotype was counted a few times. The chain joins TRBV4-1 to TRBJ1-5; the D is unclear. CDR1 is MGHRA, CDR2 YSYEKL, per germline. V shed 4 bases and J shed 4 bases, with 11 bases lying between them. The CDR3 is made up of 14 amino acids. CDR3 region: CASSPFPVNQPQHF. CDR3 DNA: TGCGCCAGCAGCCCCTTCCCCGTAAATCAGCCCCAGCATTTT.

In its sample, this clonotype was seen a few times. This sequence joins TRBV5-1 and TRBJ2-1, with D perhaps TRBD2 (6 bases). Germline V gene data show CDR1 as SGHRS and CDR2 as YFSETQ. The V end lost 5 bases, the J end lost 10 bases, and 25 bases lay between the germline ends. The length of the CDR3 is 16 residues. The CDR3 loop reads CASRYYIGTSSREQFF. The CDR3 nucleotides read TGCGCCAGCAGATATTACATAGGGACTTCTTCAAGGGAGCAGTTCTTC.

The rearrangement uses TRBV7-9 and TRBJ2-1, with a possible D match to TRBD2 (6 bases). CDR3 length: 15 residues. The germline V gene encodes CDR1 SEHNR and CDR2 FQNEAQ (reference sequence). V shed 2 bases and J shed 4 bases, with 12 bases lying between them. This chain's CDR3 is CASSLMTSGYNEQFF. As DNA, the CDR3 is TGTGCCAGCAGCTTAATGACTAGTGGTTACAATGAGCAGTTCTTC.